These 17 T cell receptor beta chains originate from one sample sequenced in a study of blood T cells in healthy people across ages. Sample-barcoded 5' priming and a J-beta primer mix drove a second PCR of about 7 to 12 cycles. TCRdb reanalysed the 5' RACE reads using MiXCR and keeps one entry per CDR3 protein. The sample contains around 800,000 distinct CDR3 sequences, about 53% of which appear only once. The sample was blood. The receptor source for this set is a man older than 75 in good health.

The V call is TRBV29-1, the J call TRBJ2-1; no clear D gene. The DNA matches TRBJ2-7 better at its end, which makes the J call doubtful. The CDR3 is 14 residues long. Germline V gene data show CDR1 as SQVTM and CDR2 as ANQGSEA. DNA for the CDR3: TGCAGCGTTCTACCCCGTAGCTCCTACAATGAGCAGTACTTC. This gives the protein CSVLPRSSYNEQYF.

The V call is TRBV29-1, the J call TRBJ1-2, with TRBD1 matching 10 bases. CDR3 length: 15 amino acids. Germline assignment: CDR1 SQVTM and CDR2 ANQGSEA. J was trimmed by 3 bases and V by 7 bases; bases with no gene match: 11. CDR3 bases: TGCAGCGCCGGGGGGGGACAGGGGCTAGACTATGGCTACACCTTC. Translation gives CSAGGGQGLDYGYTF.

The CDR3: CASSEWSAKGEQYF. The CDR3 DNA reads TGTGCCAGCAGTGAATGGTCAGCCAAGGGGGAGCAGTACTTC. This chain connects TRBV25-1 to TRBJ2-5; D may be TRBD1 (6 bases). Germline V gene lookup returns CDR1 MGHDK and CDR2 SYGVNS. The CDR3 covers 14 residues. Deletions cut 1 base from V and 11 bases from J, with 17 bases between.

J is TRBJ2-4 and V is TRBV2; D assignment may be TRBD1 or TRBD2 (5 bases each). The J call could be wrong; TRBJ2-5 is a better fit for the DNA end. The CDR3 spans 13 residues. CDR1 SNHLY and CDR2 FYNNEI come from the germline V gene. As DNA, the CDR3 is TGTGCCAGCACTGAGGGGATGCGGGAGACCCAGTACTTC. Translating gives CASTEGMRETQYF.

J is TRBJ2-1 and V is TRBV6-2 or TRBV6-3; 10 bases are shared with TRBD1. Germline CDR1 and CDR2: MNHEY and SVGEGT. The length of the CDR3 is 20 residues. J was trimmed by 4 bases and V by 8 bases; bases with no gene match: 23. The CDR3, as DNA: TGTGCCAGCTTTCCTGACGGGGACAGGGGTATACCGGGGGTATACAATGAGCAGTTCTTC. Protein product: CASFPDGDRGIPGVYNEQFF.

The chain recombines TRBV9 with TRBJ1-6; TRBD1 agrees at 7 bases. J was trimmed by 4 bases and V by 3 bases; bases with no gene match: 7. Germline V gives CDR1 SGDLS, CDR2 YYNGEE. The CDR3 sequence is 16 residues long. In DNA form, the CDR3 reads TGTGCCAGCAGCGAGAGGGGGCCAACATATAATTCACCCCTCCACTTT. Its translation: CASSERGPTYNSPLHF. The full variable domain, in which reference TRBV9 and TRBJ1-6 provide the parts outside the CDR3, is DSGVTQTPKHLITATGQRVTLRCSPRSGDLSVYWYQQSLDQGLQFLIQYYNGEERAKGNILERFSAQQFPDLHSELNLSSLELGDSALYFCASSERGPTYNSPLHFGNGTRLTVT.

This chain links TRBV15 with TRBJ2-1, with 9 bases lining up with TRBD2. CDR3 size: 17 residues. The junction had 12 bases not matched to a gene; V was cut back by 5 bases and J by 4 bases. Germline V gene data show CDR1 as LNHNV and CDR2 as YYDKDF (reference sequence). The CDR3 DNA is TGTGCCACCAGCCGACCGGCTAGCGGGACGTCGTACAATGAGCAGTTCTTC. Residues: CATSRPASGTSYNEQFF.

This chain uses TRBV7-6 with TRBJ1-2; 7 bases match TRBD1. The V segment lost 5 bases and the J segment 3 bases; nucleotides outside the gene matches: 12. The CDR3 is 16 residues long. Germline CDR1 reads SGHVS; CDR2 reads FNYEAQ. The CDR3 DNA follows: TGTGCCAGCAGCCCCCGCGGGGGCAGGGGGTACTATGGCTACACCTTC. It translates to CASSPRGGRGYYGYTF.

This clonotype has just a few counts. CDR3 DNA sequence: TGTGCCAGCAGTTTACCAAATGTGCCTACAGGGGGGACGTTATACGAGCAGTACTTC. Its protein is CASSLPNVPTGGTLYEQYF. This chain connects TRBV12-3 or TRBV12-4 to TRBJ2-7; 8 positions agree with TRBD1. The CDR3 sequence is 19 residues long. With V trimmed by 2 bases and J by 4 bases, 19 bases remained unmatched.

In this sample, this clonotype turned up a few times. The gene calls are TRBV2 and TRBJ1-5; a possible D gene is TRBD1 (5 bases). Per the germline V gene, CDR1 is SNHLY and CDR2 is FYNNEI. This CDR3 has 15 amino acids. Trimming took 6 bases from V and 3 from J, leaving 15 bases between them. CDR3 DNA sequence: TGTGCCAGCAGGGGGACTGACAGCGCCAATCAGCCCCAGCATTTT. It encodes CASRGTDSANQPQHF.

This clonotype has only one observation. The V and J genes are TRBV6-6 and TRBJ1-1; D possibly corresponds to TRBD1 (6 bases). Germline assignment: CDR1 MNHNY and CDR2 SVGAGI (reference sequence). This CDR3 is built from 15 residues. Trimming stripped 4 bases from V and 3 bases from J, with 15 bases between. The CDR3 DNA sequence: TGTGCCAGCAGTTCCCAGACAGGAGGGGACACTGAAGCTTTCTTT. It is translated as CASSSQTGGDTEAFF.

This clonotype has a handful of counts. This chain joins TRBV11-2 and TRBJ2-7, with TRBD1 matching over 8 bases. Germline V gene data show CDR1 as SGHAT and CDR2 as FQNNGV. This CDR3 has 13 amino acids. V lost 6 bases and J lost 3; bases outside the gene matches: 4. CDR3 loop: CASSWGQDYEQYF. The CDR3 bases are TGTGCCAGCAGTTGGGGACAGGACTACGAGCAGTACTTC.

The gene calls are TRBV12-3 or TRBV12-4 and TRBJ1-2; a weak D match, TRBD1 (6 bases). V was trimmed by 5 bases and J by 8 bases, leaving 15 bases between them. This CDR3 spans 13 amino acids. This CDR3 is CASSASRGGGYTF. As DNA, the CDR3 is TGTGCCAGCAGTGCCTCCAGGGGCGGCGGCTACACCTTC.

The V call is TRBV20-1, the J call TRBJ2-5; 15 bases map to TRBD2. The V gene end was trimmed by 3 bases and the J gene end by 4 bases; junction bases not matched to a gene: 9. Germline V gives CDR1 DFQATT, CDR2 SNEGSKA (reference sequence). The CDR3 loop spans 17 amino acids. The CDR3 spells CSASLGLAGGRRETQYF. DNA of the CDR3: TGCAGTGCTAGTCTGGGACTAGCGGGAGGAAGGAGAGAGACCCAGTACTTC.

This chain links TRBV12-3 or TRBV12-4 with TRBJ2-7, with 9 nucleotides matching TRBD1. The junction had 11 bases not matched to a gene; V was cut back by 6 bases and J by 2 bases. The CDR3 is 16 amino acids. The CDR3 is CASSQGQGLGTYEQYF. The CDR3 DNA is TGTGCCAGCAGCCAAGGACAGGGGTTGGGGACCTACGAGCAGTACTTC.

This clonotype has more than one count but fewer than ten. V and J are TRBV6-2 or TRBV6-3 and TRBJ2-3, with 8 bases fitting TRBD2. The CDR3 consists of 16 residues. Germline V lookup: CDR1 MNHEY, CDR2 SVGEGT. With V trimmed by 2 bases and J by 14 bases, 18 bases remained unmatched. CDR3 coding DNA: TGTGCCAGCAGTTACGCAGCGGGAGAGGAGCACAGATACGCGTATTTT. Its protein is CASSYAAGEEHRYAYF.

The chain combines TRBV29-1 with TRBJ2-2; possible D gene TRBD2, 6 bases. Germline loops: CDR1 SQVTM, CDR2 ANQGSEA. Trimming cost V 2 bases and J 2 bases, with 9 bases left between them. There are 14 residues in the CDR3. Here the CDR3 reads CSVEPGTNTGELFF. The CDR3 DNA reads TGCAGCGTTGAACCCGGGACTAACACCGGGGAGCTGTTTTTT.